This TCR beta chain was profiled in a study of CD8+ T cells in alopecia areata. Overall study: Tofacitinib treatment spanned 6 to 18 months, with 6 months off drug afterward. Study-wide results and limits: Links between baseline CD8+ expansion and response need larger treated cohorts.

The sample's treatment: oral pan-JAK inhibitor, 5-10 mg twice daily. Researchers took lesional scalp punch biopsies and peripheral blood from people who were alopecia areata patients. About this clone itself: What it binds is not known.

TCR sequencing used cDNA made by reverse transcription of extracted RNA. Sequencing was performed with immunoSEQ multiplex PCR; in TCRdb, only in-frame clones are kept and a portion is missing. The table includes about 210,000 clones, under 70% detected once. This CDR3 has 16 residues. Looked up from germline, CDR1 is LNHDA and CDR2 is SQIVND (reference sequence). Trimming took off 6 bases at V and 1 base at J, with 18 bases between the two ends. The specimen comprised CD4+ T cells sorted from blood, sampled at approximately week 42, from a patient treated with tofacitinib. The receptor was isolated from a human donor with alopecia areata. The chain is built from TRBV19 and TRBJ1-1; D possibly corresponds to TRBD1 (5 bases). The CDR3 coding sequence is TGTGCCAGTAGGGGTCTGGGGACTGGCACGAACACTGAAGCTTTCTTT. Translating it yields CASRGLGTGTNTEAFF.